This TCR beta chain was obtained from a study of cytomegalovirus exposure and HLA in healthy donors. Findings and caveats of the study: TCR beta sequences numbering 15,000 to 20,000 were associated with HLA alleles at 0.05 false discovery rate in a later analysis. An observed cluster of highly shared sequence variants was recorded as a likely sequencing artifact.

With 5 bases clipped from V and 3 bases from J, the junction kept 7 bases outside the gene matches. The CDR3 sequence is 14 residues long. Germline V gene data show CDR1 as SGHVS and CDR2 as FQNEAQ. Researchers ran the PCR with 60 Vbeta and 13 Jbeta primers. Authors' methods: Counted up in a later analysis, unique TCR beta chains came to about 80 million, with about 9.9 million shared. Using immunoSEQ multiplex PCR, the repertoire was profiled, and TCRdb retains in-frame clones only, with some absent. The V and J calls and clone size were taken over from that table, and D and trimming were inferred from the DNA. The table includes some 190,000 clones, 79% detected once. Notes on this clone: Its target is unknown.

The TCR originated in a woman aged 50 to 60 in good health and CMV-seronegative. The chain joins TRBV7-8 to TRBJ2-7; 7 bases line up with TRBD2. The sample was PBMCs. CDR3 in amino acids: CASSARVAGYEQYF. In DNA, the CDR3 is TGTGCCAGCAGCGCCCGGGTAGCGGGCTACGAGCAGTACTTC.